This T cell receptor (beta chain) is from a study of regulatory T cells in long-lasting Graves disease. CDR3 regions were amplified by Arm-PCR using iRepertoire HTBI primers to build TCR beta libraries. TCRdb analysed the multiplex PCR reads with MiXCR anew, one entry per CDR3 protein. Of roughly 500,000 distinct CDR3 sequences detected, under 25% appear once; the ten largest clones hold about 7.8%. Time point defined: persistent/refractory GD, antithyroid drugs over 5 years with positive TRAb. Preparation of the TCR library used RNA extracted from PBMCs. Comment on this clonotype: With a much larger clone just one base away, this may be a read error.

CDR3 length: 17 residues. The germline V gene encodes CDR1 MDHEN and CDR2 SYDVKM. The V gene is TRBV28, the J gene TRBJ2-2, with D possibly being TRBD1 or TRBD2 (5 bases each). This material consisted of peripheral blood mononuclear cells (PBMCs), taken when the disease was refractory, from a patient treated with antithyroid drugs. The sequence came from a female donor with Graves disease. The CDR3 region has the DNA TGTGCCAGCGAAAAAGACTCAGGGTGGACGAACACCGGGGAGCCGTTTTTT. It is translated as CASEKDSGWTNTGEPFF.